This T cell receptor (beta chain) was captured by sequencing in a study of CD8 T cells in ankylosing spondylitis. Quantitative 5'-RACE was performed with molecular barcodes, and it yielded the TCR beta libraries. Using its own MiXCR run on the 5' RACE reads, TCRdb lists one record per CDR3 protein. The repertoire holds about 150,000 distinct CDR3 sequences, more than 40% seen once, with roughly 15% in the top ten. This sequence originates from a male donor with ankylosing spondylitis. The sample was synovial fluid, either unsorted or a sorted T cell fraction (not recorded which).

CDR3 coding DNA: TGTGCCAGCAGTACGCGGGGGGGCTCCTACGAGCAGTACTTC. Encoded protein: CASSTRGGSYEQYF. The chain joins TRBV12-3 or TRBV12-4 to TRBJ2-7; 9 bases align to TRBD2. CDR3 length: 14 residues. V lost 5 bases to trimming and J lost 0 bases; unmatched junction nucleotides: 2.